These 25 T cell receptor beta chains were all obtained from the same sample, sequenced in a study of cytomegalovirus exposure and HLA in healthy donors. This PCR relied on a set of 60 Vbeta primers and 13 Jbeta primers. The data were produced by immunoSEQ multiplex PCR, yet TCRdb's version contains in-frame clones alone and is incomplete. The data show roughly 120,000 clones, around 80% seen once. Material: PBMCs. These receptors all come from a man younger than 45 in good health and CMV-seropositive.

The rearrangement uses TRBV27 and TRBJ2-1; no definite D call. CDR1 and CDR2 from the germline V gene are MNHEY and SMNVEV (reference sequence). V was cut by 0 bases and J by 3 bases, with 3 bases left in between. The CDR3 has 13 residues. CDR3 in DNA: TGTGCCAGCAGTTTATCCAGCTACAATGAGCAGTTCTTC. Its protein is CASSLSSYNEQFF.

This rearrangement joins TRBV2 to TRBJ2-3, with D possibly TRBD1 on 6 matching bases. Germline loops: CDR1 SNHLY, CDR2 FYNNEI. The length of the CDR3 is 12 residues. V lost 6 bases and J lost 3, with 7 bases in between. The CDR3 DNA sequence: TGTGCCAGCAGCACAGGGACAGATACGCAGTATTTT. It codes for CASSTGTDTQYF.

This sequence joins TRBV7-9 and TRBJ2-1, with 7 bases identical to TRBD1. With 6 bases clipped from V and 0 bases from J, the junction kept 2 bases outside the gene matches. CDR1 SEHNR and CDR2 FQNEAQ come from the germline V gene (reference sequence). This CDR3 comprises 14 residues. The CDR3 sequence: CASSRDSSYNEQFF. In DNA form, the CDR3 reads TGTGCCAGCAGTCGGGACAGCTCCTACAATGAGCAGTTCTTC. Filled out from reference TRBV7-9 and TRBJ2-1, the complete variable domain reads DTGVSQNPRHKITKRGQNVTFRCDPISEHNRLYWYRQTLGQGPEFLTYFQNEAQLEKSRLLSDRFSAERPKGSFSTLEIQRTEQGDSAMYLCASSRDSSYNEQFFGPGTRLTVL.

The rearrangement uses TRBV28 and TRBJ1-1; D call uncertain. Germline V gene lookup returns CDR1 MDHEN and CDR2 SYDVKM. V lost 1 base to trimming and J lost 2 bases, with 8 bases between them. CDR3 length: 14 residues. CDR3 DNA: TGTGCCAGCAGTTTATCAATGAGTAACACTGAAGCTTTCTTT. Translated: CASSLSMSNTEAFF.

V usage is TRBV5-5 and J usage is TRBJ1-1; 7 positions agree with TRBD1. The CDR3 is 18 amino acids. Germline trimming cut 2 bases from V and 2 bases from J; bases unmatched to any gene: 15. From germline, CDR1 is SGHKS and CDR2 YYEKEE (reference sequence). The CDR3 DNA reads TGTGCCAGCAGCTTAAGGTGGGACCCAGGGGGAGGAAACACTGAAGCTTTCTTT. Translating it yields CASSLRWDPGGGNTEAFF.

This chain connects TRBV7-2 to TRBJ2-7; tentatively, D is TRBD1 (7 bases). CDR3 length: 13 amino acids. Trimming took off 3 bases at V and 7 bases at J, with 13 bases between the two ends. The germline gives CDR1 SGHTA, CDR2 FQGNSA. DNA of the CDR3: TGTGCCAGCAGCTTTTCGGAGGGGGCTGAGCAGTACTTC. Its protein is CASSFSEGAEQYF.

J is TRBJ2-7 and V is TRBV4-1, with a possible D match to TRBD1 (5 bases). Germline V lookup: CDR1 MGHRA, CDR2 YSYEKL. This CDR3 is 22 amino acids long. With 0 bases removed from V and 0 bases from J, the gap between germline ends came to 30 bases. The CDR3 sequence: CASSQDHAVQATTPGASYEQYF. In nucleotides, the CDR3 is TGCGCCAGCAGCCAAGATCATGCCGTGCAGGCGACAACACCTGGGGCCTCCTACGAGCAGTACTTC.

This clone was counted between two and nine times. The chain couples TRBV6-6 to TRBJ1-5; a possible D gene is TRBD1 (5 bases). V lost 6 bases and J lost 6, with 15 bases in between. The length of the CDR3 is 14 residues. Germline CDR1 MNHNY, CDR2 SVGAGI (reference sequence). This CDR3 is CASSRGGLAQPQHF. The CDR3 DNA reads TGTGCCAGCAGCCGGGGGGGATTGGCTCAGCCCCAGCATTTT.

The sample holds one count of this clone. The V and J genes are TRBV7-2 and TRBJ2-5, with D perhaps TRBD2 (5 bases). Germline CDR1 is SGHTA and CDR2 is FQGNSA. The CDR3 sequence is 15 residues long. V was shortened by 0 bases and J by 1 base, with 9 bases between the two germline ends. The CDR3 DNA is TGTGCCAGCAGCTTAGCACGGGGATTCCAAGAGACCCAGTACTTC. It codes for CASSLARGFQETQYF.

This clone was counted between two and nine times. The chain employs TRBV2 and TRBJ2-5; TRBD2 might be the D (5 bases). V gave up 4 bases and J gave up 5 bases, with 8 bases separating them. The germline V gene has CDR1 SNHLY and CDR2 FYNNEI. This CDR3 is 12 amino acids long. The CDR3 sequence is CASSVREETQYF. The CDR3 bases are TGTGCCAGCAGTGTTAGGGAGGAGACCCAGTACTTC.

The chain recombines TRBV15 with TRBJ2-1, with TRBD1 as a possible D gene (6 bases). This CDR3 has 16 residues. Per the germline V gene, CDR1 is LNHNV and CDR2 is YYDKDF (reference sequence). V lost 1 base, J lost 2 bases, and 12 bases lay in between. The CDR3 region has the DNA TGTGCCACCAGCAGAGTCCAGGGGAACCCCTACAATGAGCAGTTCTTC. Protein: CATSRVQGNPYNEQFF. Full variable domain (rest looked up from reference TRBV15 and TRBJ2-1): DAMVIQNPRYQVTQFGKPVTLSCSQTLNHNVMYWYQQKSSQAPKLLFHYYDKDFNNEADTPDNFQSRRPNTSFCFLDIRSPGLGDTAMYLCATSRVQGNPYNEQFFGPGTRLTVL.

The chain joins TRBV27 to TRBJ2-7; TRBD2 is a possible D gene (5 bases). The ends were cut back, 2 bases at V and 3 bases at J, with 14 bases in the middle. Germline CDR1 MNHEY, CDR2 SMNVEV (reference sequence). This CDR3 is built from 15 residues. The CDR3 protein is CASSLRGFGGYEQYF. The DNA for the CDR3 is TGTGCCAGCAGTTTACGGGGTTTTGGAGGCTACGAGCAGTACTTC.

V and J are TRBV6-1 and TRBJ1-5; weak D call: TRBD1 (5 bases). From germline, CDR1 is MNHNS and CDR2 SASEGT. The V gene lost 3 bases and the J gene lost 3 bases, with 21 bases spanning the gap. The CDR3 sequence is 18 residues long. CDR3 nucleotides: TGTGCCAGCAGTGACACCCTGGCGACAGAAGACTTCAATCAGCCCCAGCATTTT. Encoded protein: CASSDTLATEDFNQPQHF.

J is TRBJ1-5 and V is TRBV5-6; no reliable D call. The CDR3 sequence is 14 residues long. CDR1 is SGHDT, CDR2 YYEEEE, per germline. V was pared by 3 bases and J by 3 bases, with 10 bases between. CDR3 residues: CASSWGGINQPQHF. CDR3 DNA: TGTGCCAGCAGCTGGGGAGGGATCAATCAGCCCCAGCATTTT.

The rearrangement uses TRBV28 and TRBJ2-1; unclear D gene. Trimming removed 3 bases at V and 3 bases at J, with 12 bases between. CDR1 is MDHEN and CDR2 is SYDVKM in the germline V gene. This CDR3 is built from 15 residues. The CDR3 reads CASSFPGGYYNEQFF. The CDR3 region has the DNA TGTGCCAGCAGTTTCCCCGGCGGATACTACAATGAGCAGTTCTTC.

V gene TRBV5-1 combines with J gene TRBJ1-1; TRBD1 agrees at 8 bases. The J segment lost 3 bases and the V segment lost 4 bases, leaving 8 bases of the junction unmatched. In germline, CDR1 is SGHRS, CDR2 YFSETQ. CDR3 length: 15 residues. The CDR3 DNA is TGCGCCAGCAGCAAGGACCCGACAGGGGACACTGAAGCTTTCTTT. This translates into CASSKDPTGDTEAFF.

CDR3 loop: CASSQEAVVGRSSGEAFF. The CDR3 nucleotides are TGCGCCAGCAGCCAAGAGGCCGTCGTGGGGCGGAGTTCCGGTGAAGCTTTCTTT. V gene TRBV4-1 combines with J gene TRBJ1-1; weak D call: TRBD1 (5 bases). In germline, CDR1 is MGHRA, CDR2 YSYEKL. The length of the CDR3 is 18 residues. V lost 0 bases and J lost 7, with 24 bases in between.

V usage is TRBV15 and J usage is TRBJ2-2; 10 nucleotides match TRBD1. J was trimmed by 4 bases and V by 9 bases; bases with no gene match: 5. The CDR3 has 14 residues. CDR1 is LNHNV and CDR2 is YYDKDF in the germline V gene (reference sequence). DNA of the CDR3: TGTGCCACGGACGGGACAGGGGTCACCGGGGAGCTGTTTTTT. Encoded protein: CATDGTGVTGELFF.

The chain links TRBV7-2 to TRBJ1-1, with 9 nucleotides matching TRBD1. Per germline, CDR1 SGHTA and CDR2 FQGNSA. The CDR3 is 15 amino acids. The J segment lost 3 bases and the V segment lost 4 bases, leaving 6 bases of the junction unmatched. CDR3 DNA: TGTGCCAGCAGCTCAAGACAGGGGGTGGACACTGAAGCTTTCTTT. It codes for CASSSRQGVDTEAFF.

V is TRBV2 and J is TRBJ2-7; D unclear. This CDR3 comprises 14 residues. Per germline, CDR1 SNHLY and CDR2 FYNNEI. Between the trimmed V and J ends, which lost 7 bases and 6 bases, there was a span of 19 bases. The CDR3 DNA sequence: TGTGCCAGCAATGGAGTTTCGTTCGCGGCCGAGCAGTACTTC. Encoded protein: CASNGVSFAAEQYF.

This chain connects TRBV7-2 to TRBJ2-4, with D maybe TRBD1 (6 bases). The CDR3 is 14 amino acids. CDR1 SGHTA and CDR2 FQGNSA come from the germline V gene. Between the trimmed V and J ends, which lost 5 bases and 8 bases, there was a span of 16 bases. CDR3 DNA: TGTGCCAGCAGCATATCCCAGGGGCGTGACATTCAGTACTTC. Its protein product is CASSISQGRDIQYF.

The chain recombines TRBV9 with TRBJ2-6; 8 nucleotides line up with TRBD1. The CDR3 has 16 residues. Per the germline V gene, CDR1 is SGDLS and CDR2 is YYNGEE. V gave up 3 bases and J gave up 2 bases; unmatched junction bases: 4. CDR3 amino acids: CASSGQGPPGANVLTF. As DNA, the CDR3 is TGTGCCAGCAGCGGACAGGGGCCGCCTGGGGCCAACGTCCTGACTTTC.

The CDR3 DNA sequence: TGTGCCAGCAGTGCGAGACTCGCGAACACTGAAGCTTTCTTT. Protein: CASSARLANTEAFF. The chain has TRBV2 and TRBJ1-1; no clear D gene. V was clipped by 4 bases and J by 1 base, with 10 bases between them. The CDR3 has 14 amino acids. Per the germline V gene, CDR1 is SNHLY and CDR2 is FYNNEI.

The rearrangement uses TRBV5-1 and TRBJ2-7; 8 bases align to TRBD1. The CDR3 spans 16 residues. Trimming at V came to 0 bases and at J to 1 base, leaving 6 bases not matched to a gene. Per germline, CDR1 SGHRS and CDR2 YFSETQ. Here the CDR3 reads CASSLASQGASYEQYF. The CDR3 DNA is TGCGCCAGCAGCTTGGCTAGTCAGGGGGCGTCCTACGAGCAGTACTTC.

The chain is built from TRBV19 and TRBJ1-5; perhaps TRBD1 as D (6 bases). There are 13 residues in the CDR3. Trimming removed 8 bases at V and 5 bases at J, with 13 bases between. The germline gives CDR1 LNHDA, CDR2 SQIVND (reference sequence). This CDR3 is CASAGGGHQPQHF. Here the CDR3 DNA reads TGTGCCAGTGCTGGCGGGGGGCATCAGCCCCAGCATTTT. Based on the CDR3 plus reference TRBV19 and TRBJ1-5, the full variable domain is DGGITQSPKYLFRKEGQNVTLSCEQNLNHDAMYWYRQDPGQGLRLIYYSQIVNDFQKGDIAEGYSVSREKKESFPLTVTSAQKNPTAFYLCASAGGGHQPQHFGDGTRLSIL.